The clone carrying this T cell receptor beta chain was found a few times. Its specificity is unknown. The entry originates in a study of blood T cells in healthy people across ages. Study results and limitations: The CMV status of each donor remained undetermined, and this could have confounded shifts in expanded clonotypes. Strongly correlated with naive T cell percentage was TCR beta diversity. Diversity estimates from one million T cells were considered underestimates.

CDR1 and CDR2 (germline): DFQATT, SNEGSKA (reference sequence). The CDR3 extends over 14 amino acids. Germline trimming cut 5 bases from V and 6 bases from J; bases unmatched to any gene: 10. Through a sample-barcoded 5' primer and a J-beta primer mix, a second PCR was run for roughly 6 to 12 cycles. Unique molecular identifiers of 12 random nucleotides labeled each cDNA. Using its own MiXCR run on the 5' RACE reads, TCRdb lists one record per CDR3 protein. The sample has around 900,000 distinct CDR3 sequences, roughly 51% seen once. The rearrangement uses TRBV20-1 and TRBJ2-7; 10 bases line up with TRBD1. The material sequenced was blood. The clonotype originates from a woman aged 60-70 years in good health. The CDR3: CSAQAGTGVREQYF. The DNA for the CDR3 is TGCAGTGCTCAAGCCGGGACAGGGGTACGCGAGCAGTACTTC.